This T cell receptor (beta chain) was sequenced during a study of OX40 agonist ivuxolimab in advanced cancers. Broader study findings: CD4+ and CD8+ T cells in blood underwent clonal expansion by week 6 at 0.1 to 3.0 mg/kg.

The V end lost 2 bases, the J end lost 1 base, and 5 bases lay between the germline ends. Germline V CDR1 and CDR2: SGHVS, FNYEAQ. This CDR3 has 13 residues. This clone appeared once. Its specificity is unknown. Using immunoSEQ multiplex PCR, the repertoire was profiled, and TCRdb retains in-frame clones only, with some absent. Among around 80,000 clones listed, around 80% were seen once. The chain joins TRBV7-6 to TRBJ1-1; D is unresolved. The origin of this receptor is an adult with an advanced solid tumor such as melanoma, head and neck, liver or kidney cancer. The sequencing here drew on CD4+ or CD8+ T cells sorted from blood, taken in a trial of the OX40 agonist ivuxolimab. Written as DNA, the CDR3 is TGTGCCAGCAGCTTACGGGGGAACACTGAAGCTTTCTTT. This encodes CASSLRGNTEAFF.